This record concerns one T cell receptor (beta chain) sequence. Its specific antigen is unknown. Base qualities are not provided; no much larger clone lies one nucleotide away. According to the study, the label for this sample's time point signals: baseline before first vaccination. The vaccinee samples were drawn from two UK trials, COV001 and COV002, one of which was a single-blind randomized controlled phase 2/3 trial testing AZD1222 (ChAdOx1 nCoV-19) in healthy adults. For TCRbeta chain sequencing, PBMC samples were collected from trial participants at day 0 and at day 28 after the second dose. These data originate in a study of T cell responses to AZD1222 COVID-19 vaccine (dated by TCRdb to the early 2020s). About the study as a whole: Because spike-specific TCR depth and breadth did not differ between the two schedules, AZD1222 recipients who got a second dose at roughly 4 weeks were pooled with those who got a second dose at roughly 12 weeks. Trial participants were enrolled into age subgroups of 18-55, 56-69 and 70-plus years, which contained 148, 28 and 57 TCR-sequenced participants, respectively. A total of over 230 trial participants underwent TCR sequencing, of whom more than 200 had received two doses of AZD1222 and 26 had received two doses of the MenACWY control vaccine. Summary of the overall study and its limitations: Participants were mostly white British, with more females than males. The authors suggested clonal diversity may have been underestimated. The 56-69-year group was small, and its depth increase did not reach significance, likely because of low power. The vaccine-associated CD4 TCRs covered the entire spike protein, and the dominant responses fell in regions 160-218 and 743-854. A significant rise in spike-specific TCR breadth and depth was observed after two AZD1222 doses relative to day 0 and relative to MenACWY recipients. Conclusions about previously exposed vaccinees were limited because only five to seven AZD1222 recipients were SARS-CoV-2 seropositive at baseline. No day 14 peak-response samples were available, so repertoires were characterized only after the peak T cell response. Nearly half of unique spike-specific TCRs reportedly recognized epitopes outside regions mutated in the B.1.351 and B.1.1.7 variants.

The CDR3 regions of human TCRbeta chains were analyzed by immunosequencing. In the original analysis: TCRs in the repertoires were compared against a reference library of SARS-CoV-2-specific TCRs that had been generated with the MIRA antigen-specificity platform. Breadth was defined as the fraction of unique TCRs that were SARS-CoV-2-associated, and depth was defined as the fraction of total T cells that were SARS-CoV-2-associated. Each spike-specific TCR was assigned to its reactive spike region and to a CD4 or CD8 class using the MIRA data. Log10-transformed breadth and depth values were compared by one-way ANOVA with Sidak's multiple comparisons tests. Held by TCRdb, this immuneACCESS table contains in-frame sequences only and omits some clones. Under half of the omission traces to an unresolved V gene where checked; the cause of the rest is unknown. Clone size and the V and J calls come from that table; the DNA yielded D and trimming. A total of roughly 130,000 clones appear in this sample, 92% of them only once. About 3% of the sample comes from the top ten.

The CDR3 measures 17 amino acids from cysteine to phenylalanine. The DNA shown is the 51-base CDR3, in frame from base 1. Germline trimming amounts to 0 bases on V and 5 bases on J, with 9 as the count of junction bases outside the gene matches. CDR1 LGHDT and CDR2 YNNKEL were looked up in the germline V gene (reference sequence). Recombination linked TRBV3-1 (or the pseudogene TRBV3-2) to TRBJ2-3, with 9 bases aligning to TRBD1. Sequencing was performed on peripheral blood, taken on day 0 of AZD1222 vaccination. The source is an adult in good health. The CDR3 amino acid sequence is: CASSQDSIQGAGDTQYF. The DNA is TGTGCCAGCAGCCAAGATAGTATACAGGGGGCCGGAGATACGCAGTATTTT.